The rows below give T cell receptor beta chains drawn from one sample of a study of blood T cell repertoires in COVID-19. The method was immunoSEQ multiplex PCR; TCRdb's version includes in-frame clones alone and lacks a portion of them. The sample has 130,000 or so clones, 65% to 85% seen once. Material for sequencing was peripheral blood. All receptors derive from a man aged 30 to 39 with COVID-19, enrolled during active disease. CDR3s include the opening cysteine and the closing phenylalanine or tryptophan. The D gene is left open where the match is weak. Rows may omit the clone size; those that give it use once, few, many or a size class.

size,V,D,J,DNA,CDR3
NA,TRBV5-1,NA,TRBJ2-7,TGCGCCAGCAGACTACGCCCCTACGAGCAGTACTTC,CASRLRPYEQYF
NA,TRBV5-1,NA,TRBJ1-4,TGCGCCAGCAGCTCGGACAGTAATGAAAAACTGTTTTTT,CASSSDSNEKLFF
NA,TRBV2,TRBD1,TRBJ2-1,TGTGCCAGCGGGGGGACAGGCGAGACGAATGAGCAGTTCTTC,CASGGTGETNEQFF
NA,TRBV19,TRBD2,TRBJ2-3,TGTGCCAGTCAGCGAGACCGGACTAGCGGGAGGCTTAGCACAGATACGCAGTATTTT,CASQRDRTSGRLSTDTQYF
NA,TRBV7-6,NA,TRBJ1-1,TGTGCCAGCAGCCAACAGATGAACACTGAAGCTTTCTTT,CASSQQMNTEAFF
NA,TRBV6-5,TRBD1,TRBJ1-5,TGTGCCAGCCACCGCCAGGGGGTGAGCCAGCCCCAGCATTTT,CASHRQGVSQPQHF
NA,TRBV14,NA,TRBJ1-2,TGTGCCAGCAGCCAACTGTTGCCAGGGATATCCCACGGCTACACCTTC,CASSQLLPGISHGYTF
NA,TRBV14,TRBD2,TRBJ2-5,TGTGCCAGCAGTTCACTAGCGGGGGATCAAGAGACCCAGTACTTC,CASSSLAGDQETQYF
NA,TRBV18,TRBD2,TRBJ2-1,TGTGCCAGCTCTACTAGCGGGAGGGACAATGAGCAGTTCTTC,CASSTSGRDNEQFF
NA,TRBV6-5,NA,TRBJ1-1,TGTGCCAGCAGTTCCCGGTTGGGGGGTGCCGAAGCTTTCTTT,CASSSRLGGAEAFF
NA,TRBV27,NA,TRBJ1-1,TGTGCCAGCAGTTCAGGGGCTGAAGCTTTCTTT,CASSSGAEAFF
NA,TRBV30,NA,TRBJ2-7,TGTGCCTGGACCGACAGCTACGAGCAGTACTTC,CAWTDSYEQYF
once,TRBV7-9,TRBD2,TRBJ2-4,TGTGCCAGCAGCGGAACGCGGGAGCAACTAGCCAAAAACATTCAGTACTTC,CASSGTREQLAKNIQYF
NA,TRBV27,TRBD1,TRBJ2-1,TGTGCCAGCAGGCCCCGGGACAGACGGTACAATGAGCAGTTCTTC,CASRPRDRRYNEQFF
NA,TRBV28,TRBD1,TRBJ2-2,TGTGCCAGCAGGGTACAGGGGAGCGGCACCGGGGAGCTGTTTTTT,CASRVQGSGTGELFF
NA,TRBV2,TRBD1,TRBJ2-1,TGTGCCAGCAGTGGAGGGCAGGGGGTGAGGAATGAGCAGTTCTTC,CASSGGQGVRNEQFF
once,TRBV19,TRBD2,TRBJ2-1,TGTGCCAGTAGTACAGGGACTAGCGGGCCCCCACCCTACAATGAGCAGTTCTTC,CASSTGTSGPPPYNEQFF
NA,TRBV7-9,NA,TRBJ1-2,TGTGCCAGCAGCTTCCGGGAGGACTACACCTTC,CASSFREDYTF
NA,TRBV2,NA,TRBJ1-5,TGTGCCAGCAGTGAAGCGCGCGGGGGTTTCGATCAGCCCCAGCATTTT,CASSEARGGFDQPQHF
NA,TRBV9,TRBD2,TRBJ2-3,TGTGCCAGCAGCGTAAGCGGGAGTATGTCCGATACGCAGTATTTT,CASSVSGSMSDTQYF
NA,TRBV28,NA,TRBJ1-1,TGTGCCAGCAGCCCGACAGGGAACACTGAAGCTTTCTTT,CASSPTGNTEAFF
NA,TRBV18,TRBD1,TRBJ2-7,TGTGCCAGCTCACCCGGGACAGGTTCCTACGAGCAGTACTTC,CASSPGTGSYEQYF
NA,TRBV4-3,NA,TRBJ1-6,TGCGCCAGCAGCCCAAGTGAGGGTCGTAATTCACCCCTCCACTTT,CASSPSEGRNSPLHF